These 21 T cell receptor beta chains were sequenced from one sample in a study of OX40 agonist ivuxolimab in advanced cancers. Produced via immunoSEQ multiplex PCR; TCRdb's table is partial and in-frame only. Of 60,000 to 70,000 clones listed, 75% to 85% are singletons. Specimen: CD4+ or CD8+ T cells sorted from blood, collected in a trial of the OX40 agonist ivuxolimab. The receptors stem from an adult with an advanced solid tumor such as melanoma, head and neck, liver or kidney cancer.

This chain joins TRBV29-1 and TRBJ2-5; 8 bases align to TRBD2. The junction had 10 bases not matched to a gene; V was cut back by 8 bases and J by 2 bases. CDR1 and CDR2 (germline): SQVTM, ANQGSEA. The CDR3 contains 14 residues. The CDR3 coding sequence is TGCAGCTACAACGGGGGGGGCCTTCAAGAGACCCAGTACTTC. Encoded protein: CSYNGGGLQETQYF.

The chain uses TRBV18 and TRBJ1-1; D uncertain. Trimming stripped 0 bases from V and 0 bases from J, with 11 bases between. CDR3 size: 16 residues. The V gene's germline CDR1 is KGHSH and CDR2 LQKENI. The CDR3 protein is CASSPPRLEMNTEAFF. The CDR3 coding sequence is TGTGCCAGCTCACCACCGAGGTTAGAGATGAACACTGAAGCTTTCTTT. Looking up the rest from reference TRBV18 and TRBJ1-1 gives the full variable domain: NAGVMQNPRHLVRRRGQEARLRCSPMKGHSHVYWYRQLPEEGLKFMVYLQKENIIDESGMPKERFSAEFPKEGPSILRIQQVVRGDSAAYFCASSPPRLEMNTEAFFGQGTRLTVV.

CDR3 loop: CASSPGGNTEAFF. The CDR3 DNA is TGCGCCAGCAGCCCCGGGGGGAACACTGAAGCTTTCTTT. This sequence joins TRBV5-1 and TRBJ1-1; possible D gene TRBD1, 5 bases. Trimming took off 4 bases at V and 1 base at J, with 8 bases between the two ends. Germline-derived CDR1 and CDR2 are SGHRS and YFSETQ. The CDR3 has 13 residues.

CDR3 DNA: TGTGCCAGCACCCGTACGAACACCGGGGAGCTGTTTTTT. It yields the protein CASTRTNTGELFF. The gene calls are TRBV18 and TRBJ2-2, with no clear D. The ends were cut back, 8 bases at V and 0 bases at J, with 7 bases in the middle. Germline lookup yields CDR1 KGHSH and CDR2 LQKENI. The CDR3 is 13 residues long.

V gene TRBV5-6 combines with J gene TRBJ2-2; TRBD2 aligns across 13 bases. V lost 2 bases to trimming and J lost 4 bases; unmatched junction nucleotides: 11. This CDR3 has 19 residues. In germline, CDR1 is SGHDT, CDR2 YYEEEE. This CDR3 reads CASSFSQQLAGGRTGELFF. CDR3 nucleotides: TGTGCCAGCAGCTTCTCCCAACAACTAGCGGGGGGGCGCACCGGGGAGCTGTTTTTT.

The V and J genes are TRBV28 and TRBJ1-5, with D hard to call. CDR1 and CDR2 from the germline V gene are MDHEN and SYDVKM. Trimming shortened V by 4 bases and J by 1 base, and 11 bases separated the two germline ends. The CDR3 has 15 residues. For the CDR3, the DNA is TGTGCCAGCAGTTCAATCGGAGCGAGCAATCAGCCCCAGCATTTT. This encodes CASSSIGASNQPQHF.

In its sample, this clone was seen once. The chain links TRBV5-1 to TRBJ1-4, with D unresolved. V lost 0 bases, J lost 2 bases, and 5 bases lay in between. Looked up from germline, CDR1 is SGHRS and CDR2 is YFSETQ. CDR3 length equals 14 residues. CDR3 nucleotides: TGCGCCAGCAGCTTGGGTGATACTAATGAAAAACTGTTTTTT. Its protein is CASSLGDTNEKLFF. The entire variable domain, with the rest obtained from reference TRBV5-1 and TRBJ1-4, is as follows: KAGVTQTPRYLIKTRGQQVTLSCSPISGHRSVSWYQQTPGQGLQFLFEYFSETQRNKGNFPGRFSGRQFSNSRSEMNVSTLELGDSALYLCASSLGDTNEKLFFGSGTQLSVL.

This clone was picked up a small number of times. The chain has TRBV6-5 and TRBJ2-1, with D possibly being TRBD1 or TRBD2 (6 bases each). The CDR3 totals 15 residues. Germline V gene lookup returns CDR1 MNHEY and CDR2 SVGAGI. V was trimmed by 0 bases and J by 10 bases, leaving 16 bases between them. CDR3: CASSYSSGALGEQFF. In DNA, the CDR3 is TGTGCCAGCAGTTACTCGTCGGGGGCTCTTGGGGAGCAGTTCTTC.

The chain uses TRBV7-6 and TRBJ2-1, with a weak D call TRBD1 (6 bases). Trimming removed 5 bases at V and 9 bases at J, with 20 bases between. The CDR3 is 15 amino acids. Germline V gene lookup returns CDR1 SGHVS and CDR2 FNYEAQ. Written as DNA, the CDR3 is TGTGCCAGCAGCAAGGCTGGACAGATTGCGGGTGAGCAGTTCTTC. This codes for CASSKAGQIAGEQFF.

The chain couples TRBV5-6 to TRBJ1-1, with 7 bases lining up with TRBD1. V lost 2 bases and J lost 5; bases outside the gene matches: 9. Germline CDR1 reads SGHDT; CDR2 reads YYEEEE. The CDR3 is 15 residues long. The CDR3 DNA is TGTGCCAGCAGCTTTGACAGGGCAATAGGTACTGAAGCTTTCTTT. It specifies CASSFDRAIGTEAFF.

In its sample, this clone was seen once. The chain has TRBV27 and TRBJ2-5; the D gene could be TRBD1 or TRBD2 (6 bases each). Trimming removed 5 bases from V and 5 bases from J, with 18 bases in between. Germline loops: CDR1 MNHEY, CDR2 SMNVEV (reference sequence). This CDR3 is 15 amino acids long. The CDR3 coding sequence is TGTGCCAGCAGTAGGAATTCGGGGGCCTCGGAGACCCAGTACTTC. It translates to CASSRNSGASETQYF.

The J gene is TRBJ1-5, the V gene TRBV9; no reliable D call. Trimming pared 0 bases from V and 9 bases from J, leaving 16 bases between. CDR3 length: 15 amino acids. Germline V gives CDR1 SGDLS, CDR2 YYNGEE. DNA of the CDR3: TGTGCCAGCAGCGTAGATGATAGGGTAGGACGGCCCCAGCATTTT. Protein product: CASSVDDRVGRPQHF.

For the CDR3, the DNA is TGTGCCAGCAGTTTGACCGGGACACCTTCTAACTATGGCTACACCTTC. Amino acid sequence: CASSLTGTPSNYGYTF. V and J are TRBV28 and TRBJ1-2, with D possibly TRBD1 on 6 matching bases. The CDR3 extends over 16 amino acids. Between the trimmed V and J ends, which lost 3 bases and 0 bases, there was a span of 14 bases. CDR1 MDHEN and CDR2 SYDVKM come from the germline V gene.

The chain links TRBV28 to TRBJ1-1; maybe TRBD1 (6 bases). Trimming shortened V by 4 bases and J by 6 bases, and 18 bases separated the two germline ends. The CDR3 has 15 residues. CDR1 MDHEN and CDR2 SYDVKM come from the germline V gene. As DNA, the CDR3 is TGTGCCAGCAGTTCATCGGGACGGGGGGGCTCTGAAGCTTTCTTT. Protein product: CASSSSGRGGSEAFF. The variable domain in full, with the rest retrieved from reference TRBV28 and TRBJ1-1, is DVKVTQSSRYLVKRTGEKVFLECVQDMDHENMFWYRQDPGLGLRLIYFSYDVKMKEKGDIPEGYSVSREKKERFSLILESASTNQTSMYLCASSSSGRGGSEAFFGQGTRLTVV.

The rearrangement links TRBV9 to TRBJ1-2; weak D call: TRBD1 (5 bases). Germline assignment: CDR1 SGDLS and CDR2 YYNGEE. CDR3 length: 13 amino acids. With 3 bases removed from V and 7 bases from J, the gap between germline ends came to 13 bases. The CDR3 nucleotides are TGTGCCAGCAGCGAGCAGGGTTTAAGTGGCTACACCTTC. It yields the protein CASSEQGLSGYTF.

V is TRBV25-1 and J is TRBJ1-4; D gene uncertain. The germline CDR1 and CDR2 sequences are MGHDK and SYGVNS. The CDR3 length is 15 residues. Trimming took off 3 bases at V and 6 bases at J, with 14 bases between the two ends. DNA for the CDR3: TGTGCCAGCAGTGACGTCGAAGGAGCCTATGAAAAACTGTTTTTT. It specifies CASSDVEGAYEKLFF. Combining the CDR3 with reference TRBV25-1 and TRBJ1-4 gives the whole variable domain EADIYQTPRYLVIGTGKKITLECSQTMGHDKMYWYQQDPGMELHLIHYSYGVNSTEKGDLSSESTVSRIRTEHFPLTLESARPSHTSQYLCASSDVEGAYEKLFFGSGTQLSVL.

The CDR3 reads CAIRVLSSGNTIYF. In DNA, the CDR3 is TGTGCCATCAGAGTGCTAAGCTCTGGAAACACCATATATTTT. The rearrangement links TRBV10-3 to TRBJ1-3; D call uncertain. Germline values: CDR1 ENHRY, CDR2 SYGVKD. CDR3 length equals 14 residues. The germline V and J ends were trimmed by 6 bases and 0 bases, with 9 bases remaining between them.

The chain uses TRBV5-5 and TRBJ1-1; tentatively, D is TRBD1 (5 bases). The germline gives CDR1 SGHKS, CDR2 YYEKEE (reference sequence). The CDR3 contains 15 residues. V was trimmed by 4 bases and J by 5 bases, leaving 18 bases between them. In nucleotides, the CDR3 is TGTGCCAGCAGCGAATTGGTCATCGAGGGGACTGAAGCTTTCTTT. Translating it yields CASSELVIEGTEAFF.

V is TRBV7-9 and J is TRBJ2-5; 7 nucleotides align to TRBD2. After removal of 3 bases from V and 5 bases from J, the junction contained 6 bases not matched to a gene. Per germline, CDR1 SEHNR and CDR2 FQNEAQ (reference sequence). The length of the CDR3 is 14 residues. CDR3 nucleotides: TGTGCCAGCAGCTTGTTGCGGGAGAGGGAGACCCAGTACTTC. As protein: CASSLLRERETQYF.

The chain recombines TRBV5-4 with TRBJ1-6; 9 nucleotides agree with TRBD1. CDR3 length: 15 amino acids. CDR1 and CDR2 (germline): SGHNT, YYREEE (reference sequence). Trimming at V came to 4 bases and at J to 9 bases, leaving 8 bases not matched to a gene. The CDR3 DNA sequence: TGTGCCAGCAGCGTACCGGGACAGGGAACTTCACCCCTCCACTTT. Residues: CASSVPGQGTSPLHF. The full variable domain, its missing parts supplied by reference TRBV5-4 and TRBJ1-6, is ETGVTQSPTHLIKTRGQQVTLRCSSQSGHNTVSWYQQALGQGPQFIFQYYREEENGRGNFPPRFSGLQFPNYSSELNVNALELDDSALYLCASSVPGQGTSPLHFGNGTRLTVT.

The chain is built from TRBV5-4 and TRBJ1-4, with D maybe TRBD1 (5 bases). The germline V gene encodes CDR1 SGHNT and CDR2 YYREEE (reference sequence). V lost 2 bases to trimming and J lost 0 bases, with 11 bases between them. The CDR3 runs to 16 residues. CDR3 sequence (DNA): TGTGCCAGCAGCTTCGGTGGACAAGCAACTAATGAAAAACTGTTTTTT. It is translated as CASSFGGQATNEKLFF. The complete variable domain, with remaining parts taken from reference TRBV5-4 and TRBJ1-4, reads ETGVTQSPTHLIKTRGQQVTLRCSSQSGHNTVSWYQQALGQGPQFIFQYYREEENGRGNFPPRFSGLQFPNYSSELNVNALELDDSALYLCASSFGGQATNEKLFFGSGTQLSVL.